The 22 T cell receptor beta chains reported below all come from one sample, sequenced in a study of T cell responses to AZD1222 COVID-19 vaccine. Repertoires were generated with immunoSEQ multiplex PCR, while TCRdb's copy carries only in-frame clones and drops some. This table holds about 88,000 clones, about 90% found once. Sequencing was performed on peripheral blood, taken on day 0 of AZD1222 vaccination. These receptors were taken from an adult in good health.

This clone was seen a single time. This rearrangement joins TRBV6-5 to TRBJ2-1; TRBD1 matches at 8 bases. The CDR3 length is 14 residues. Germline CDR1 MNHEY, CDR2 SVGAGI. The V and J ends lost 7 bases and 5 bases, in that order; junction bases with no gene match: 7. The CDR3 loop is CASNQRTGHNEQFF. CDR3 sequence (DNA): TGTGCCAGCAATCAACGGACAGGGCACAATGAGCAGTTCTTC.

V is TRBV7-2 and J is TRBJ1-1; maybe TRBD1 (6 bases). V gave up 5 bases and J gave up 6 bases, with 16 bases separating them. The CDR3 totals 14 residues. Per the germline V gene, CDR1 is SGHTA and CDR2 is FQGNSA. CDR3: CASSPHREGPEAFF. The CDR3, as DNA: TGTGCCAGCAGCCCACACAGGGAGGGGCCTGAAGCTTTCTTT.

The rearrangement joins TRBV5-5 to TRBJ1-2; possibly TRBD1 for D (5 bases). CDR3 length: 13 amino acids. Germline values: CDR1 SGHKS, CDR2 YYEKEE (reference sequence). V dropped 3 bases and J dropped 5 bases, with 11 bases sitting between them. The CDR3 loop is CASSSGTAYGYTF. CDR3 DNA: TGTGCCAGCAGCTCCGGGACCGCTTATGGCTACACCTTC. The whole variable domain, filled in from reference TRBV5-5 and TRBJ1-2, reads DAGVTQSPTHLIKTRGQQVTLRCSPISGHKSVSWYQQVLGQGPQFIFQYYEKEERGRGNFPDRFSARQFPNYSSELNVNALLLGDSALYLCASSSGTAYGYTFGSGTRLTVV.

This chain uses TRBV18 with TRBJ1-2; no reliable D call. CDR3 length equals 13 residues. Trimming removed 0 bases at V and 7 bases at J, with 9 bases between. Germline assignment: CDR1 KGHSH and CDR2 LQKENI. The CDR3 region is CASSPPARGGYTF. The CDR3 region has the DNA TGTGCCAGCTCACCACCGGCGCGTGGTGGCTACACCTTC.

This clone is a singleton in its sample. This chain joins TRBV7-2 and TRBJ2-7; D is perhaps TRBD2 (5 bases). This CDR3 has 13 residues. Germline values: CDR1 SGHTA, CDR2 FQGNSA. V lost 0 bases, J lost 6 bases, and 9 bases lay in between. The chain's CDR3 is CASSLAGVPEQYF. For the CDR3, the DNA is TGTGCCAGCAGCTTAGCGGGAGTCCCCGAGCAGTACTTC.

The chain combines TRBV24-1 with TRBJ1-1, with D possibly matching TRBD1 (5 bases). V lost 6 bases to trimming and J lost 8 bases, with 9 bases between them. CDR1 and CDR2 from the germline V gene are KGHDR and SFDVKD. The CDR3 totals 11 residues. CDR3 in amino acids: CATSQGTEAFF. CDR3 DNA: TGTGCCACCAGTCAGGGCACGGAAGCTTTCTTT.

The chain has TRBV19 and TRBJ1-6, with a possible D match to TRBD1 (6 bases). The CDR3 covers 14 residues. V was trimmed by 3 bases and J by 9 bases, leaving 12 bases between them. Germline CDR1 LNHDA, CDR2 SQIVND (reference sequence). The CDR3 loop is CASSIAGDSSPLHF. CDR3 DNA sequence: TGTGCCAGTAGTATCGCAGGGGATAGTTCACCCCTCCACTTT.

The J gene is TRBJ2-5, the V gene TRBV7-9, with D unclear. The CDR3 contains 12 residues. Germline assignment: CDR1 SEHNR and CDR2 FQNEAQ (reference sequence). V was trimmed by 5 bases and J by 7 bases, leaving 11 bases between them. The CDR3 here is CASSLSPGTQYF. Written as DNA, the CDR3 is TGTGCCAGCAGCCTGTCACCAGGGACCCAGTACTTC.

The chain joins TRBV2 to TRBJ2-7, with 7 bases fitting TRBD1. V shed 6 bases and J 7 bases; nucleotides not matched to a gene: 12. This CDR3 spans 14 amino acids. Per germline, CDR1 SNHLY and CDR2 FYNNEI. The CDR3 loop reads CASRQGTQYSEQYF. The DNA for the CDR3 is TGTGCCAGCAGACAGGGGACCCAGTACTCAGAGCAGTACTTC.

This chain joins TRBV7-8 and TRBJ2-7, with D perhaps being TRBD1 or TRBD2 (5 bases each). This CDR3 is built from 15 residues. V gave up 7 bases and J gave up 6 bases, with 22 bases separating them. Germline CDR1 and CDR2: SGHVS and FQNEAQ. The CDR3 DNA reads TGTGCCAGCAAGGGGCACCTTACTAGTGGAACCGAGCAGTACTTC. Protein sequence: CASKGHLTSGTEQYF.

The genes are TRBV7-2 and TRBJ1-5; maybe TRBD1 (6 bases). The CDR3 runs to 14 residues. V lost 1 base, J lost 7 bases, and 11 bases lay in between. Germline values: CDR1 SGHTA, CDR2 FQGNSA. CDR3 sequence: CASSLGQGQQPQHF. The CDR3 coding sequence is TGTGCCAGCAGCTTAGGTCAGGGGCAACAGCCCCAGCATTTT.

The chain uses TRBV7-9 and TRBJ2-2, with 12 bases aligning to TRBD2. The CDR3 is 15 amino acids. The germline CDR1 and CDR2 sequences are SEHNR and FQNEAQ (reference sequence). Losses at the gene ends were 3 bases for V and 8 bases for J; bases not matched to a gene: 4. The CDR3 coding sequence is TGTGCCAGCAGCTTGCTAGCGGGAGGGCCGGGGGAGCTGTTTTTT. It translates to CASSLLAGGPGELFF.

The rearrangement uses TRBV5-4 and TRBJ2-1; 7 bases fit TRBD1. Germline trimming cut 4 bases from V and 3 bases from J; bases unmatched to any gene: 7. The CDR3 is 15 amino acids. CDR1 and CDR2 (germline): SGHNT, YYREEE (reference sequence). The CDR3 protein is CASSLQGVLYNEQFF. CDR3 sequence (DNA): TGTGCCAGCAGCCTTCAGGGGGTTCTCTACAATGAGCAGTTCTTC.

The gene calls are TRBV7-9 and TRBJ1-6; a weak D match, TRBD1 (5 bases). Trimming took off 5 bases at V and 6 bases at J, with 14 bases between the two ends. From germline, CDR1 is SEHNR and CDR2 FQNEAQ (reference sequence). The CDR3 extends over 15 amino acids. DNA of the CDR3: TGTGCCAGCAGCGGGGGGTTGCAGGGTAATTCACCCCTCCACTTT. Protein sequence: CASSGGLQGNSPLHF. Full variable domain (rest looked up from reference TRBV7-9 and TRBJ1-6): DTGVSQNPRHKITKRGQNVTFRCDPISEHNRLYWYRQTLGQGPEFLTYFQNEAQLEKSRLLSDRFSAERPKGSFSTLEIQRTEQGDSAMYLCASSGGLQGNSPLHFGNGTRLTVT.

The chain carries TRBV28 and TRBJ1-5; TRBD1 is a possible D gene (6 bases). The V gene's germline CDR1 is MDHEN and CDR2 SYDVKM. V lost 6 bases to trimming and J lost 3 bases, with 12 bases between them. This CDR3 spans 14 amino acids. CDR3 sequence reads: CASRFRQDNQPQHF. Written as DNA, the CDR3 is TGTGCCAGCAGGTTCCGACAGGACAATCAGCCCCAGCATTTT. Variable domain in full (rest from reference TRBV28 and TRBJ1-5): DVKVTQSSRYLVKRTGEKVFLECVQDMDHENMFWYRQDPGLGLRLIYFSYDVKMKEKGDIPEGYSVSREKKERFSLILESASTNQTSMYLCASRFRQDNQPQHFGDGTRLSIL.

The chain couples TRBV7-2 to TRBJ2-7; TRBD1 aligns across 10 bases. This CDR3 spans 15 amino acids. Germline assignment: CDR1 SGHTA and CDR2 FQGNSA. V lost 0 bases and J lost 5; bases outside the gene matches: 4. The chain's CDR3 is CASSLARDRGHEQYF. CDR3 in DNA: TGTGCCAGCAGCTTAGCCCGGGACAGGGGCCACGAGCAGTACTTC. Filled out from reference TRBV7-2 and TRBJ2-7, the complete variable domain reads GAGVSQSPSNKVTEKGKDVELRCDPISGHTALYWYRQSLGQGLEFLIYFQGNSAPDKSGLPSDRFSAERTGGSVSTLTIQRTQQEDSAVYLCASSLARDRGHEQYFGPGTRLTVT.

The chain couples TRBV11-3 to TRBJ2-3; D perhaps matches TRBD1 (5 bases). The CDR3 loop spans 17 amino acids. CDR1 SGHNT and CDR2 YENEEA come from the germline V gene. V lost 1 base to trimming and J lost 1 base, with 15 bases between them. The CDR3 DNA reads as TGTGCCAGCAGCTTAGCCAGGGTTGTACTATGCACAGATACGCAGTATTTT. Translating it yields CASSLARVVLCTDTQYF.

The CDR3 protein is CASRQTSSYEQYF. The CDR3 DNA reads TGTGCCAGCAGACAGACGTCATCCTACGAGCAGTACTTC. The chain carries TRBV28 and TRBJ2-7, with D uncertain. Germline V gene data show CDR1 as MDHEN and CDR2 as SYDVKM. V was pared by 6 bases and J by 1 base, with 10 bases between. The CDR3 loop spans 13 amino acids.

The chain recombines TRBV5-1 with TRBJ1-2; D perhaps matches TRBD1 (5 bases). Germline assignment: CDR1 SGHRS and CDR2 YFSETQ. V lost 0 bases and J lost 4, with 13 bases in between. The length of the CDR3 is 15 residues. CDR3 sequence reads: CASSLEEGKVYGYTF. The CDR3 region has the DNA TGCGCCAGCAGCTTGGAGGAGGGGAAGGTCTATGGCTACACCTTC.

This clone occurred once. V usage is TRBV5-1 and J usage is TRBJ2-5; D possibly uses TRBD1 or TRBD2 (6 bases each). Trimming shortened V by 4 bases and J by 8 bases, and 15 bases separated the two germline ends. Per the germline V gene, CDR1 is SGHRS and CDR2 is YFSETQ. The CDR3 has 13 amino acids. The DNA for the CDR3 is TGCGCCAGCAGCGGGGGGCAGGGAGGCACCCAGTACTTC. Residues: CASSGGQGGTQYF.

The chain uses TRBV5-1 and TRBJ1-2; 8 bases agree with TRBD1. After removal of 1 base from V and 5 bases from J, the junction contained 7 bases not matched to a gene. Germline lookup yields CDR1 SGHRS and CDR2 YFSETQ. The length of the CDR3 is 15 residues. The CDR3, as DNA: TGCGCCAGCAGCTTGTTCCAGGGGGCGTCTTATGGCTACACCTTC. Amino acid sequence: CASSLFQGASYGYTF.

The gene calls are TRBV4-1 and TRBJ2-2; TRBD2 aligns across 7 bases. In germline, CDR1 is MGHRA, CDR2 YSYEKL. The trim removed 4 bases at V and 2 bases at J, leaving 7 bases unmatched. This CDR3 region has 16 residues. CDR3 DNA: TGCGCCAGCAGCCGCGGAGCGGGATCAAACACCGGGGAGCTGTTTTTT. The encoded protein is CASSRGAGSNTGELFF.